The clone carrying this T cell receptor (beta chain) showed up many times. Its matching antigen is unknown. The data were taken from a study of CD8 T cells in ankylosing spondylitis. Whole-study results and caveats: Reactive arthritis synovial fluid and blood previously showed some of these motif variants. Within matched ankylosing spondylitis synovial fluid, disease-linked clones were reportedly significantly enriched. For ankylosing spondylitis blood, a TCR beta motif of seven to nine highly homologous variants appeared characteristic.

V gave up 3 bases and J gave up 0 bases, with 7 bases separating them. CDR1 is SGDLS and CDR2 is YYNGEE in the germline V gene. There are 14 residues in the CDR3. Making use of molecular barcodes, quantitative 5'-RACE generated TCR beta libraries. One entry per CDR3 protein results from TCRdb running MiXCR on the 5' RACE reads. The repertoire holds approximately 43,000 distinct CDR3 sequences, about 4.2% seen once, with roughly 4% in the top ten. Sequencing was done on a sample of blood, either unsorted or a sorted T cell fraction (not recorded which). This receptor was obtained from a female donor with ankylosing spondylitis or in good health (not recorded which). The J gene is TRBJ1-5, the V gene TRBV9; D is perhaps TRBD1 (5 bases). The CDR3 sequence is CASSADISNQPQHF. In nucleotides, the CDR3 is TGTGCCAGCAGCGCGGACATTAGCAATCAGCCCCAGCATTTT.